This is a list of T cell receptor beta chains from one sample in a study of T cells in Graves' hyperthyroidism and ophthalmopathy. TCRdb re-called the multiplex PCR reads with MiXCR, one entry per CDR3 protein. The table includes around 600,000 distinct CDR3 sequences, roughly 15% detected once. The sequencing sample was made of blood. Receptor source: a woman in her forties or fifties with Graves' ophthalmopathy. CDR3s include the opening cysteine and the closing phenylalanine or tryptophan. The D gene is left open where the match is weak. Size is stated for part of the rows, as once, few or many counts, or as a class when the clone is expanded.

TGTGCCAGCAGTGACCAGGGACTAGCGGGAGGTCGGTCCTACAATGAGCAGTTCTTC	CASSDQGLAGGRSYNEQFF	TRBD2	many	TRBJ2-1	TRBV2
TGTGCCAGCAGTTCTGGGGTTTTAGCGGCGATTTTCACCGGGGAGCTGTTTTTT	CASSSGVLAAIFTGELFF	NA	NA	TRBJ2-2	TRBV6-2/TRBV6-3
TGTGCCAGCACCAAAATGGGGGCAGTGAGGTCACCCCTCCACTTT	CASTKMGAVRSPLHF	NA	NA	TRBJ1-6	TRBV6-1
TGTGCCAGCAGTTTTTATCTGGGGGGAAGCACTGAAGCTTTCTTT	CASSFYLGGSTEAFF	NA	NA	TRBJ1-1	TRBV27
TGCGCCAGCAGGTACGCGGATACGCAGTATTTT	CASRYADTQYF	NA	many	TRBJ2-3	TRBV5-1
TGTGCCTGGAGAAGTGGGAGTAGGGACAATGAGCAGTTCTTC	CAWRSGSRDNEQFF	NA	many	TRBJ2-1	TRBV30
TGCAGCGTTACTACCTCCGGGACTAGCATCTACGAGCAGTACTTC	CSVTTSGTSIYEQYF	TRBD2	NA	TRBJ2-7	TRBV29-1
TGTGCCATCAGTCAAACGCTAGGGACGGATAATTCACCCCTCCACTTT	CAISQTLGTDNSPLHF	NA	many	TRBJ1-6	TRBV10-3
TGTGCCAGTTCTAAAAGCGGGAGTTATGGTGAGCAGTTCTTC	CASSKSGSYGEQFF	TRBD2	NA	TRBJ2-1	TRBV28
TGTGCCAGCAGTGAGGACAGTCGAAACACCATATATTTT	CASSEDSRNTIYF	NA	NA	TRBJ1-3	TRBV2
TGCGCCAGCAGCCAAGAGATCGGGGCCTACACCGGGGAGCTGTTTTTT	CASSQEIGAYTGELFF	NA	few	TRBJ2-2	TRBV4-3
TGTGCCTGGAGGCGGGAGGGCCTCTCCGGGGAGCTGTTTTTT	CAWRREGLSGELFF	TRBD2	NA	TRBJ2-2	TRBV30
TGCAGTGCTAGAAGGCTAGCGGAGACCCAGTACTTC	CSARRLAETQYF	NA	many	TRBJ2-5	TRBV20-1
TGTGCCAGCAGTGCGACGGAACTAGGGGAGCAGTACTTC	CASSATELGEQYF	NA	many	TRBJ2-7	TRBV6-1
TGTGCCAGCAGTTTTAGGGAAAACTACGAGCAGTACTTC	CASSFRENYEQYF	NA	few	TRBJ2-7	TRBV27
TGTGCCAGCAGCTCTCAGGGGGCGGATGAAGCTTTCTTT	CASSSQGADEAFF	TRBD1	many	TRBJ1-1	TRBV7-3
TGCGCCAGCAGCCAAGTGACCACAGATACGCAGTATTTT	CASSQVTTDTQYF	NA	once	TRBJ2-3	TRBV4-3
TGTGCCAGCAGCGTAGCCGGCCCTAACACTGAAGCTTTCTTT	CASSVAGPNTEAFF	NA	many	TRBJ1-1	TRBV9
TGCAGTGCTAGTCGGGGGCCCGGTAATGAAAAACTGTTTTTT	CSASRGPGNEKLFF	NA	few	TRBJ1-4	TRBV20-1
TGTGCCAGCAGTTACCAGGGACACAATCAGCCCCAGCATTTT	CASSYQGHNQPQHF	NA	few	TRBJ1-5	TRBV6-5
TGTGCCAGCAGCTTAGCTAGCGGGAGGGCCCTGGTTGAGCAGTTCTTC	CASSLASGRALVEQFF	TRBD2	many	TRBJ2-1	TRBV7-2
TGTGCCAGCAGTTACGCCCAGGGTAACATGAACACTGAAGCTTTCTTT	CASSYAQGNMNTEAFF	NA	many	TRBJ1-1	TRBV6-2/TRBV6-3
TGTGCCAGCCGTGGTCATAGCAATCAGCCCCAGCATTTT	CASRGHSNQPQHF	NA	few	TRBJ1-5	TRBV28
TGCAGTGCGCCGACAGGGATAAGCTCCTACGAGCAGTACTTC	CSAPTGISSYEQYF	TRBD1	many	TRBJ2-7	TRBV20-1
TGTGCCAGCTCGAACGGGGGCAACTACGAGCAGTACTTC	CASSNGGNYEQYF	NA	NA	TRBJ2-7	TRBV18
TGTGCCATCACTCCACGGAACAACCTTAACTATGGCTACACCTTC	CAITPRNNLNYGYTF	NA	many	TRBJ1-2	TRBV10-3
TGTGCCATCAGGACAGTTTACAATGAGCAGTTCTTC	CAIRTVYNEQFF	NA	NA	TRBJ2-1	TRBV10-3
TGCAGTGCAGCAACCGGGACAGATAATTCACCCCTCCACTTT	CSAATGTDNSPLHF	TRBD1	few	TRBJ1-6	TRBV20-1
TGTGCCTGGAGTGTACGGGTTCTTTGGACTAGCGGGAAAGAGACCCAGTACTTC	CAWSVRVLWTSGKETQYF	TRBD2	many	TRBJ2-5	TRBV30
TGCAGTGCAAACGGACTAGCAGAAAATTACGAGCAGTACTTC	CSANGLAENYEQYF	TRBD2	many	TRBJ2-7	TRBV20-1
TGCGCCAGCAGCGGAGGCCGGACTACCAACACCGGGGAGCTGTTTTTT	CASSGGRTTNTGELFF	NA	many	TRBJ2-2	TRBV5-1